The sample holds many counts of the clone carrying this T cell receptor (beta chain). The time point is: after trial treatment. This sample's treatment: LDRT plus nivolumab, ipilimumab, low-dose cyclophosphamide and aspirin (RACIN trial). Patients qualified if they had advanced solid tumors that lacked tumor-infiltrating lymphocytes. The sample belongs to a study of low-dose radiotherapy and immunotherapy resistance in tumors. TRAV and TRBV primers primed cDNA for both TCRalpha and TCRbeta. Amplification of TCRs used a constant-region primer and V-primer adapter for roughly 18 PCR cycles. MiXCR, applied by TCRdb to the reads, yields one record per CDR3 protein. The sample holds about 100,000 distinct CDR3 sequences, around 20% seen once. The sample consisted of PBMCs, taken after low-dose radiotherapy plus immunotherapy. The source of this sequence is a male donor with prostate cancer.

The CDR3 is CACGLSGNTIYF. The CDR3 DNA sequence: TGTGCCTGTGGTTTATCCGGAAACACCATATATTTT. The chain has TRBV3-1 and TRBJ1-3; D is unclear. V was cut by 11 bases and J by 4 bases, with 12 bases left in between. The CDR3 contains 12 residues. In germline, CDR1 is LGHDT, CDR2 YNNKEL (reference sequence).